A selection of T cell receptor beta chains follows, all from one sample in a study of STAT5B mutations in CD4+ large granular lymphocyte leukemia. The repertoire was sequenced with immunoSEQ multiplex PCR; TCRdb's copy has only in-frame clones and lacks some. The profile shows 32,000 or so clones, just under 85% of them singletons. Sample: CD4+ T cells from blood buffy coats. The source of these receptors is a human donor in good health. CDR3s include the opening cysteine and the closing phenylalanine or tryptophan. Fields, in order: CDR3 protein, J gene, V gene.

cdr3_aa: CASSLSTLGNTIYF
j_call: TRBJ1-3
v_call: TRBV18

cdr3_aa: CASSTTEISEAFF
j_call: TRBJ1-1
v_call: TRBV19

cdr3_aa: CASSPRTDNTGELFF
j_call: TRBJ2-2
v_call: TRBV18

cdr3_aa: CASSSGQGGAEAFF
j_call: TRBJ1-1
v_call: TRBV6-6

cdr3_aa: CASSLGGRGETQYF
j_call: TRBJ2-5
v_call: TRBV7-8

cdr3_aa: CASSLAGDRADTQYF
j_call: TRBJ2-3
v_call: TRBV27

cdr3_aa: CASSYSTGPAYEQYF
j_call: TRBJ2-7
v_call: TRBV6-5

cdr3_aa: CASSQQGGYGYTF
j_call: TRBJ1-2
v_call: TRBV7-2

cdr3_aa: CASSEMRAPYEQYF
j_call: TRBJ2-7
v_call: TRBV10-1

cdr3_aa: CASSPSGRESGANVLTF
j_call: TRBJ2-6
v_call: TRBV28

cdr3_aa: CASSFTTGEDSPLHF
j_call: TRBJ1-6
v_call: TRBV6-5

cdr3_aa: CASSDEQYSNQPQHF
j_call: TRBJ1-5
v_call: TRBV2

cdr3_aa: CARRAGNNSPLHF
j_call: TRBJ1-6
v_call: TRBV2

cdr3_aa: CASSFLAGSYNEQFF
j_call: TRBJ2-1
v_call: TRBV7-3

cdr3_aa: CASSLVRRRPYEQYF
j_call: TRBJ2-7
v_call: TRBV11-2

cdr3_aa: CASSSGTWSGRGDTQYF
j_call: TRBJ2-3
v_call: TRBV7-8